The rows below give T cell receptor beta chains drawn from one sample of a study of T cell repertoires in cytomegalovirus infection. Their antigens are not known. MiXCR, run by TCRdb on the reads, gives a single entry per CDR3 protein. The table shows roughly 500,000 distinct CDR3 sequences, with 33% occurring only once. This specimen was cultured PBMCs, taken from culture after CMV antigen stimulation. The origin of the receptors is a human donor in good health (CMV status not recorded). Some clones in this sample may be carry-over from other donors' samples. Each CDR3 is given without its conserved first and last residue.

J: TRBJ2-5
V: TRBV25-1
CDR3: ASTGLAGVGETQY

J: TRBJ2-4
V: TRBV20-1
CDR3: SAGAFSGGLAKNIQY

J: TRBJ2-1
V: TRBV10-3
CDR3: AISAGTNYNEQF

J: TRBJ2-7
V: TRBV28
CDR3: ASKEDWSYEQY

J: TRBJ2-1
V: TRBV10-3
CDR3: AITSGRNEQF

J: TRBJ2-1
V: TRBV19
CDR3: ASKNLAGTYNEQF

J: TRBJ2-3
V: TRBV20-1
CDR3: SAVDLKGTDTQY

J: TRBJ1-4
V: TRBV7-9
CDR3: ASSLQGALEKLF

J: TRBJ1-5
V: TRBV19
CDR3: ASSTTGTGKRSNQPQH

J: TRBJ2-3
V: TRBV12-3/TRBV12-4
CDR3: ASSPRGAGVADTQY

J: TRBJ2-6
V: TRBV19
CDR3: ASSNNLGRGSGANVLT

J: TRBJ2-7
V: TRBV5-1
CDR3: ASSPWTSGNFYEQY

J: TRBJ2-3
V: TRBV29-1
CDR3: SALAGELRTDTQY

J: TRBJ1-2
V: TRBV28
CDR3: ASRGTVADGYT

J: TRBJ2-1
V: TRBV7-8
CDR3: ASSLAPSGTSGSSNEQF

J: TRBJ2-5
V: TRBV7-2
CDR3: ASSRRQFQETQY

J: TRBJ2-3
V: TRBV6-2/TRBV6-3
CDR3: ASKGRARTDTQY

J: TRBJ1-6
V: TRBV27
CDR3: ASSWTGSYSPLH

J: TRBJ1-1
V: TRBV19
CDR3: ASSMRGLNTEAF

J: TRBJ2-7
V: TRBV7-6
CDR3: ASSLTGFVSEQY

J: TRBJ2-5
V: TRBV7-6
CDR3: ASSLGRGTGETQY

J: TRBJ2-7
V: TRBV29-1
CDR3: SVEKQGAGEQY

J: TRBJ2-1
V: TRBV11-3
CDR3: ASSIPTSGGLVSYNEQF

J: TRBJ2-7
V: TRBV4-3
CDR3: ASSQEPKHYEQY

J: TRBJ2-7
V: TRBV7-2
CDR3: ASSIQATQQY

J: TRBJ2-3
V: TRBV4-3
CDR3: ASSQGPGTSGGTRDTQY

J: TRBJ1-5
V: TRBV6-1
CDR3: ASRLTASNSNQPQH